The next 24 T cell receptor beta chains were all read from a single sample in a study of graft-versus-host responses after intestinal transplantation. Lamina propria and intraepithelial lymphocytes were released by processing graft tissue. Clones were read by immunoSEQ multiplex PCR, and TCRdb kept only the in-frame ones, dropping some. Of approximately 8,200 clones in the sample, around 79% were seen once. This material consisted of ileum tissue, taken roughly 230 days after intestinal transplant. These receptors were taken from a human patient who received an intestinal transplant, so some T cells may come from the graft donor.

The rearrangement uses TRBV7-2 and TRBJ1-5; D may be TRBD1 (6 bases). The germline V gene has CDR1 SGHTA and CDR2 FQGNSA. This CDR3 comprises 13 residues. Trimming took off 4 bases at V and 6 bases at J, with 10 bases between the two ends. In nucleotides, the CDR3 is TGTGCCAGCAGCTCAGGGGTTGGTCAGCCCCAGCATTTT. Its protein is CASSSGVGQPQHF.

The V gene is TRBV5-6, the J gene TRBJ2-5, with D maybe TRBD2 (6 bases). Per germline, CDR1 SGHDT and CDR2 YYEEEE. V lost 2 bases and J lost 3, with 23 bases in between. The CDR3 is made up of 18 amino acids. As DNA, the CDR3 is TGTGCCAGCAGCTTCCTTTTTAGGCGCGGGGCGGACGAAGAGACCCAGTACTTC. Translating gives CASSFLFRRGADEETQYF.

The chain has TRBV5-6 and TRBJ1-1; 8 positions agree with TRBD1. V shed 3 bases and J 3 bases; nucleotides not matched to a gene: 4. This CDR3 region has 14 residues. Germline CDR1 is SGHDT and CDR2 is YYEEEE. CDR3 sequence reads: CASSWGTGYTEAFF. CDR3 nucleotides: TGTGCCAGCAGCTGGGGGACAGGCTACACTGAAGCTTTCTTT.

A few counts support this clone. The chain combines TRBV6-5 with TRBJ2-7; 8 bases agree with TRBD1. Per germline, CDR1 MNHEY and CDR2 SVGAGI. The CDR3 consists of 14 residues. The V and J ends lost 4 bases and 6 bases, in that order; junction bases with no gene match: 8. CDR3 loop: CASSSWTGSVEQYF. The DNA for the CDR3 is TGTGCCAGCAGTTCGTGGACAGGGAGTGTCGAGCAGTACTTC.

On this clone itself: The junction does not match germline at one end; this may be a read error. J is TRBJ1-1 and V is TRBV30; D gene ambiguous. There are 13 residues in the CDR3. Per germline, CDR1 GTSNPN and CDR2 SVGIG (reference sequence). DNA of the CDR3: TGTGCCTGGGGTGTCAGGTTGAACACTGAAGCTTTCTTT. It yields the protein CAWGVRLNTEAFF.

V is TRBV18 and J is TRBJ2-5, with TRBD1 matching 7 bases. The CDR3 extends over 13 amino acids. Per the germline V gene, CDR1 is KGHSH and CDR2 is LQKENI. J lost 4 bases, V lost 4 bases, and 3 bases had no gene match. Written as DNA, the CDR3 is TGTGCCAGCTCACAGGGGGCCGGAGAGACCCAGTACTTC. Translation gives CASSQGAGETQYF.

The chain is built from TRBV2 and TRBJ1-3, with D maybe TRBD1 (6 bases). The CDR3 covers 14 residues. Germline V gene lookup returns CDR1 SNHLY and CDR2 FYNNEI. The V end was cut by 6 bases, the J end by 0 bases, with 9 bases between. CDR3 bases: TGTGCCAGCAGGGACAGTAGCTCTGGAAACACCATATATTTT. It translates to CASRDSSSGNTIYF.

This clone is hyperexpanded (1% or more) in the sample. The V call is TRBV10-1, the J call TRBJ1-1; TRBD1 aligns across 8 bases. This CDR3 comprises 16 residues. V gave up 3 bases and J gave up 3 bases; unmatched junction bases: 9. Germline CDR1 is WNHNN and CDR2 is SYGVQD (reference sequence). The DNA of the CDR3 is TGCGCCAGCAGTGATTTTCCCAGGGGGCGAGACACTGAAGCTTTCTTT. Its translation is CASSDFPRGRDTEAFF.

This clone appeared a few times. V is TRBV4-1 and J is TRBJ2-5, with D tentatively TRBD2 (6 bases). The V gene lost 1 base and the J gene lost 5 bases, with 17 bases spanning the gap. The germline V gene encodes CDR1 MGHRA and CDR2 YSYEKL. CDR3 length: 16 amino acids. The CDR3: CASSQGGTRRVETQYF. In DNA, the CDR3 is TGCGCCAGCAGCCAAGGAGGGACTCGGCGGGTGGAGACCCAGTACTTC.

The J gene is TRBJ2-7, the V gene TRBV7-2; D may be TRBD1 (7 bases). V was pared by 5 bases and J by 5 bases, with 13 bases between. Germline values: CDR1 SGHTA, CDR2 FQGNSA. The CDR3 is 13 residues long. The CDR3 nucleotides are TGTGCCAGCAGCCAGGGGGGCGCGGACGAGCAGTACTTC. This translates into CASSQGGADEQYF.

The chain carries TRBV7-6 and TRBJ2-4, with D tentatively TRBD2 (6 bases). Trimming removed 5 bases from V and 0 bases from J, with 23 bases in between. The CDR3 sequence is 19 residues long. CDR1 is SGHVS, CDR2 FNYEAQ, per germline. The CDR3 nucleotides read TGTGCCAGCAGCAACCGCACCCCCGGGACTCCAAAAGCCAAAAACATTCAGTACTTC. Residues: CASSNRTPGTPKAKNIQYF.

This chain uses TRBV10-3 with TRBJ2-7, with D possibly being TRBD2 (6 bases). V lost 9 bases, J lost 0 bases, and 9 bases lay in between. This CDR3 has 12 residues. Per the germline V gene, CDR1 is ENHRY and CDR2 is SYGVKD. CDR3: CAMGGSSYEQYF. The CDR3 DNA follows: TGTGCCATGGGGGGTAGCTCCTACGAGCAGTACTTC.

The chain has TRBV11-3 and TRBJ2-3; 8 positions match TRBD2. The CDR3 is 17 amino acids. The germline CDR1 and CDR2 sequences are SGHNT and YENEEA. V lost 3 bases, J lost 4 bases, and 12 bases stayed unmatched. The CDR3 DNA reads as TGTGCCAGCAGCTTTCGATTGGCGGGAGGCGGTTCAGATACGCAGTATTTT. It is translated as CASSFRLAGGGSDTQYF.

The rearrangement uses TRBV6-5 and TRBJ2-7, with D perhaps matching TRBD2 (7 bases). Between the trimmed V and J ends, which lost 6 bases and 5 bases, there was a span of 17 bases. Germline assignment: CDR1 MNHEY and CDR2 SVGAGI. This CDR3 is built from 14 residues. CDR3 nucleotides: TGTGCCAGCAGCGTAGGGGGGGGCCTGAACGAGCAGTACTTC. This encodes CASSVGGGLNEQYF.

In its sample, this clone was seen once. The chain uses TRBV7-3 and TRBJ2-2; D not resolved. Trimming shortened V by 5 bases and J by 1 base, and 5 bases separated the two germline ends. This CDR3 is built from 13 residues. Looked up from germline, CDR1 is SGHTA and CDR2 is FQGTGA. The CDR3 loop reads CASSPQNTGELFF. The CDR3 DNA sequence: TGTGCCAGCAGCCCCCAGAACACCGGGGAGCTGTTTTTT.

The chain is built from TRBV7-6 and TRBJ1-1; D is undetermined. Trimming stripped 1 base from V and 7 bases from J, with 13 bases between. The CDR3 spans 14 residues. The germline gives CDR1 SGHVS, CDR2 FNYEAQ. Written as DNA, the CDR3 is TGTGCCAGCAGCTTAGGTGCGGGTTCTTTTGAAGCTTTCTTT. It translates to CASSLGAGSFEAFF.

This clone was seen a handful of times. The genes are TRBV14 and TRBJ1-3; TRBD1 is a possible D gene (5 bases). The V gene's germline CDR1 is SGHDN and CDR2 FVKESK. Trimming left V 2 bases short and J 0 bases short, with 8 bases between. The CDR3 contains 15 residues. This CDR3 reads CASSQQGLSGNTIYF. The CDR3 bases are TGTGCCAGCAGCCAACAGGGTCTCTCTGGAAACACCATATATTTT.

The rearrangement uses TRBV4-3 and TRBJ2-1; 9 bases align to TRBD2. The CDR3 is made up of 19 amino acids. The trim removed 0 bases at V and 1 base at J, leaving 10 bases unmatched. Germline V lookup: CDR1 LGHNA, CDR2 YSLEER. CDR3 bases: TGCGCCAGCAGCCAAGATTGGCTAGCGGGGCTGGGATCCTACAATGAGCAGTTCTTC. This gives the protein CASSQDWLAGLGSYNEQFF.

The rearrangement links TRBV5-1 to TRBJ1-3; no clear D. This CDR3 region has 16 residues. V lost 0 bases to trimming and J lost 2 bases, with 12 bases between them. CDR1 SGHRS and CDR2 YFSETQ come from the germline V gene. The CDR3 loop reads CASSLEARQAGNTIYF. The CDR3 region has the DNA TGCGCCAGCAGCTTGGAGGCCAGACAAGCTGGAAACACCATATATTTT.

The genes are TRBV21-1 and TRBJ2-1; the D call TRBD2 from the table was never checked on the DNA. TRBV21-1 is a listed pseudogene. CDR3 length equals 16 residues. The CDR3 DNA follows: TGTGCCAGCAGCAGTAGACTAGCGGCCTGCTACAATGAGCAGTTCTTC. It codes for CASSSRLAACYNEQFF.

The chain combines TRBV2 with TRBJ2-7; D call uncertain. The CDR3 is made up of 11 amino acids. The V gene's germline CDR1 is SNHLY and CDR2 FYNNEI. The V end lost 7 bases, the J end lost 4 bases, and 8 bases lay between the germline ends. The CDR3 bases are TGTGCCAGCACTAGTTTGTACGAGCAGTACTTC. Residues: CASTSLYEQYF.

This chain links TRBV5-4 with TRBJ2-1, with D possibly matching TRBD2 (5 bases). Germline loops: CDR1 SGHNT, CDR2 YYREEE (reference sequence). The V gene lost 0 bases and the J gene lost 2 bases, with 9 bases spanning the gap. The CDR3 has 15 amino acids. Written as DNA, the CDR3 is TGTGCCAGCAGCTTGGATGGGAGCCCCTACAATGAGCAGTTCTTC. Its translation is CASSLDGSPYNEQFF.

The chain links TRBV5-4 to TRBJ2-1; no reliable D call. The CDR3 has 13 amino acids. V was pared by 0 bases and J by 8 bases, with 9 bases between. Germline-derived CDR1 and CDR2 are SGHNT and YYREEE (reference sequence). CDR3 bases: TGTGCCAGCAGCTTGGTCTGGGCCGATGAGCAGTTCTTC. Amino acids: CASSLVWADEQFF.

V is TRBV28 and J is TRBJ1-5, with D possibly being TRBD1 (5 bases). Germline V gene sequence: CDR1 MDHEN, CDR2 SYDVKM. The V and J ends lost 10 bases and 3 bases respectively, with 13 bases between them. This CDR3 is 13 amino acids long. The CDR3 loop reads CATGGDLNQPQHF. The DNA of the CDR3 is TGTGCCACCGGGGGAGACCTCAATCAGCCCCAGCATTTT.